The 15 T cell receptor beta chains below were found in one sample sequenced in a study of T cell clonality in common variable immunodeficiency. Profiled with immunoSEQ multiplex PCR; TCRdb holds only in-frame clones, not every one. The repertoire consists of approximately 56,000 clones, none detected only once. Specimen: peripheral blood mononuclear cells. Receptors originate from a person aged 18-70 years in good health.

In its sample, this clone was seen many times. The CDR3 is cut off 3 residues early in the read; its end comes from the germline J gene. The genes are TRBV9 and TRBJ2-2, with 7 bases that match TRBD2. The CDR3 loop spans 15 amino acids. The germline V gene has CDR1 SGDLS and CDR2 YYNGEE. The trim removed 4 bases at V and 0 bases at J, leaving 3 bases unmatched. The CDR3 bases that were read are TGTGCCAGCAGCCGCGGGGGATCGAACACCGGGGAG. This translates into CASSRGGSNTGE. The complete CDR3 sequence is CASSRGGSNTGELFF.

This clone was counted ten times or more. Partial CDR3 DNA: TGTGCCAGCAGTGAAGGGGTTAGCGTAAGGGAGACC. As protein: CASSEGVSVRET. The full-length CDR3 reads as CASSEGVSVRETQYF. The chain recombines TRBV2 with TRBJ2-5; weak D call: TRBD2 (5 bases). The missing CDR3 end, 3 residues past where the read stops, is filled in from the germline J gene. V was shortened by 1 base and J by 5 bases, with 14 bases between the two germline ends. This CDR3 has 15 amino acids. Germline V gene lookup returns CDR1 SNHLY and CDR2 FYNNEI.

The table lists this clone with many counts. The missing CDR3 end, 3 residues past where the read stops, is filled in from the germline J gene. The chain combines TRBV18 with TRBJ1-4, with TRBD1 matching over 7 bases. Germline V gives CDR1 KGHSH, CDR2 LQKENI. This CDR3 is built from 14 residues. The V segment lost 3 bases and the J segment 8 bases; nucleotides outside the gene matches: 6. The CDR3 loop is CASSPRQGPEKLFF. The part of the CDR3 DNA that was read is TGTGCCAGCTCACCTAGACAGGGACCCGAAAAA.

In this sample, this clone turned up many times. The missing CDR3 end, 3 residues past where the read stops, is filled in from the germline J gene. The rearrangement joins TRBV18 to TRBJ2-1; 11 bases align to TRBD2. The V gene end was trimmed by 5 bases and the J gene end by 6 bases; junction bases not matched to a gene: 3. The CDR3 is 14 amino acids. Germline V gene lookup returns CDR1 KGHSH and CDR2 LQKENI. CDR3 DNA, as far as it was read: TGTGCCAGCTCAAGACTAGCGGGAAGCAATGAG. Translated: CASSRLAGSNE. The whole CDR3 sequence is CASSRLAGSNEQFF.

A note on this clone: The read ends 3 residues before the CDR3 terminus; that terminus is restored from the germline J gene. The gene calls are TRBV7-2 and TRBJ1-2; TRBD1 agrees at 9 bases. The CDR3 totals 14 residues. V lost 7 bases and J lost 7; bases outside the gene matches: 10. Per the germline V gene, CDR1 is SGHTA and CDR2 is FQGNSA. The covered CDR3 bases are TGTGCCAGCACCTCTCACAGGGGGCTGCGTGGC. This gives the protein CASTSHRGLRG. From start to end, the CDR3 is CASTSHRGLRGYTF. The full variable domain, its missing parts supplied by reference TRBV7-2 and TRBJ1-2, is GAGVSQSPSNKVTEKGKDVELRCDPISGHTALYWYRQSLGQGLEFLIYFQGNSAPDKSGLPSDRFSAERTGGSVSTLTIQRTQQEDSAVYLCASTSHRGLRGYTFGSGTRLTVV.

In its sample, this clone was seen many times. The CDR3 end is not reached by the read, which stops 3 residues before it; the germline J gene fills it in. The V call is TRBV30, the J call TRBJ1-4; 10 bases match TRBD1. Germline assignment: CDR1 GTSNPN and CDR2 SVGIG (reference sequence). With 4 bases clipped from V and 8 bases from J, the junction kept 7 bases outside the gene matches. The CDR3 runs 14 residues. Incomplete CDR3 DNA: TGTGCCTGGAATGGGGGACAGGGGATCGAAAAA. Its translation: CAWNGGQGIEK. The CDR3 in its entirety is CAWNGGQGIEKLFF.

There are many counts of this clone. The CDR3 goes on 3 residues after the read ends, and that part is filled in from the germline J gene. This chain uses TRBV19 with TRBJ2-2, with 8 bases aligning to TRBD2. From germline, CDR1 is LNHDA and CDR2 SQIVND (reference sequence). The V segment lost 7 bases and the J segment 4 bases; nucleotides outside the gene matches: 8. CDR3 length: 15 residues. Partial CDR3 DNA: TGTGCCAGTAACGGGGGGGGCTGGGGCACCGGGGAG. This gives the protein CASNGGGWGTGE. The whole CDR3 reads CASNGGGWGTGELFF.

This clone has at least ten counts. The CDR3 goes on 3 residues after the read ends, and that part is filled in from the germline J gene. V usage is TRBV5-6 and J usage is TRBJ2-5; perhaps TRBD2 as D (6 bases). Germline CDR1 is SGHDT and CDR2 is YYEEEE. CDR3 size: 15 residues. The V end lost 2 bases, the J end lost 3 bases, and 14 bases lay between the germline ends. The sequenced CDR3 bases are TGTGCCAGCAGCTTATATTCCGGGGGAGAAGAGACC. It is translated as CASSLYSGGEET. The full CDR3 sequence reads CASSLYSGGEETQYF.

This clone was counted many times. The read terminates 3 residues ahead of where the CDR3 ends, so the germline J gene completes it. The chain is built from TRBV28 and TRBJ2-3, with 8 bases aligning to TRBD1. CDR1 and CDR2 (germline): MDHEN, SYDVKM. This CDR3 spans 15 amino acids. Germline trimming cut 3 bases from V and 5 bases from J; bases unmatched to any gene: 7. The CDR3 bases that were read are TGTGCCAGCAGTTTGAACAGGGGGTATGGAGATACG. Translated, it gives CASSLNRGYGDT. The full CDR3 protein reads CASSLNRGYGDTQYF.

Notes on this clone: The sequenced fragment ends 3 residues before the CDR3 boundary, so the rest is inferred from the germline J gene. The genes are TRBV6-4 and TRBJ2-1, with a possible D match to TRBD1 (8 bases). This CDR3 is 13 amino acids long. V was trimmed by 3 bases and J by 7 bases, leaving 10 bases between them. Germline CDR1 is MRHNA and CDR2 is SNTAGT. CDR3 amino acids: CASSEQGGNEQFF. The part of the CDR3 DNA that was read is TGTGCCAGCAGTGAACAGGGGGGGAATGAG.

The table lists this clone with a few counts. The sequenced fragment ends 3 residues before the CDR3 boundary, so the rest is inferred from the germline J gene. The V and J genes are TRBV7-9 and TRBJ2-5; 9 bases align to TRBD2. The CDR3 is made up of 14 amino acids. CDR1 is SEHNR, CDR2 FQNEAQ, per germline (reference sequence). After removal of 3 bases from V and 4 bases from J, the junction contained 3 bases not matched to a gene. The CDR3 bases that were read are TGTGCCAGCAGCTTTGATAGCGGGAGAGAGACC. Residues: CASSFDSGRET. The complete CDR3 protein is CASSFDSGRETQYF.

This clone has ten or more counts. The sequence runs out 3 residues before the end of the CDR3; the remainder is reconstructed from the germline J gene. V usage is TRBV2 and J usage is TRBJ2-2, with TRBD2 matching 9 bases. Germline-derived CDR1 and CDR2 are SNHLY and FYNNEI. The CDR3 is made up of 15 amino acids. With 6 bases clipped from V and 4 bases from J, the junction kept 6 bases outside the gene matches. The CDR3 sequence: CASSRTSAITGELFF. The covered CDR3 bases are TGTGCCAGCAGCCGGACTAGCGCCATCACCGGGGAG.

This clone was seen repeatedly, ten times or more. The CDR3 end lies 3 residues beyond the end of the read and is filled in from the germline J gene. The rearrangement links TRBV20-1 to TRBJ2-3, with TRBD2 matching 14 bases. The CDR3 loop spans 17 amino acids. Germline CDR1 is DFQATT and CDR2 is SNEGSKA (reference sequence). V was clipped by 6 bases and J by 8 bases; unmatched bases: 16. CDR3: CSALGLAGAQHMGTQYF. The sequenced part of the CDR3 DNA is TGCAGTGCGCTGGGACTAGCGGGAGCCCAGCATATGGGTACG.

This clone was observed many times. Read coverage stops 3 residues before the CDR3 terminus; the germline J gene supplies the remainder. The chain is built from TRBV5-1 and TRBJ2-3, with unresolved D. Per germline, CDR1 SGHRS and CDR2 YFSETQ. With 3 bases removed from V and 5 bases from J, the gap between germline ends came to 4 bases. The CDR3 extends over 11 amino acids. The CDR3 here is CASSSKDTQYF. The DNA read from the CDR3 is TGCGCCAGCAGCTCAAAAGATACG.

On this clone itself: The read finishes 3 residues shy of the CDR3 end, and the germline J gene is used to complete it. V is TRBV5-1 and J is TRBJ2-7, with no clear D. Trimming stripped 0 bases from V and 2 bases from J, with 9 bases between. The CDR3 is made up of 14 amino acids. Germline loops: CDR1 SGHRS, CDR2 YFSETQ. This chain's CDR3 is CASSLDTITYEQYF. The part of the CDR3 DNA that was read is TGCGCCAGCAGCTTGGACACCATAACCTACGAG.